Listed here is a single TCR beta chain. Germline V CDR1 and CDR2: SQVTM, ANQGSEA. The CDR3 contains 13 residues. V was shortened by 2 bases and J by 2 bases, with 7 bases between the two germline ends. The data derive from a study of shared clonotypes between healthy human individuals. It was into CD45RA+ naive and CD45RA-negative memory subsets that the CD4+ cells were split. Sequencing was performed with immunoSEQ multiplex PCR; in TCRdb, only in-frame clones are kept and a portion is missing. The data contain under 650,000 clones, 90% to 96% of them singletons. V and J are TRBV29-1 and TRBJ1-3; D remains unclear. Source material: naive CD4+ T cells sorted from blood. Regarding subset: CD45RA+ positively selected. The source is a woman aged 25 to 45 in good health. The CDR3 bases are TGCAGCGTTGAATCTGGTACTGGAAACACCATATATTTT. Translation: CSVESGTGNTIYF.